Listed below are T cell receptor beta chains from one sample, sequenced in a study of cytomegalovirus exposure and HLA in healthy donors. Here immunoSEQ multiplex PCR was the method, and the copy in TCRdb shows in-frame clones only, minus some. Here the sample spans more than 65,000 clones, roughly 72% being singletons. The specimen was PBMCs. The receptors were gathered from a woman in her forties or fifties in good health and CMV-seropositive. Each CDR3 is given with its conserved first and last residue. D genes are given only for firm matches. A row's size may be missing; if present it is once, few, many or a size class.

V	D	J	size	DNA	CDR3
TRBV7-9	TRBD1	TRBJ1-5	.	TGTGCCAGCAGCTTGGGGACAGGGTCGTACCAGCCCCAGCATTTT	CASSLGTGSYQPQHF
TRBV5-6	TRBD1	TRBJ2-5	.	TGTGCCAGCAGCCCTCCCGGGACAGATCTGGAGACCCAGTACTTC	CASSPPGTDLETQYF
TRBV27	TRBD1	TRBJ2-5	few	TGTGCCAGCGGGACAGGCCTCCAAGAGACCCAGTACTTC	CASGTGLQETQYF
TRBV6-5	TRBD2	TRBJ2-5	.	TGTGCCGCGGGGGGTCCCGGCGCAGAGACCCAGTACTTC	CAAGGPGAETQYF
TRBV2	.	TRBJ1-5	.	TGTGCCAGCAGTGGCCCCCACTTTGAGCCCCAGCATTTT	CASSGPHFEPQHF
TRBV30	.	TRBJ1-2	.	TGTGCCTGGAGTGGGGCAGTTTATGGCTACACCTTC	CAWSGAVYGYTF
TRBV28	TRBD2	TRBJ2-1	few	TGTGCCAGCAGTTTTGCGGGGGAAGGGGTCAATGAGCAGTTCTTC	CASSFAGEGVNEQFF
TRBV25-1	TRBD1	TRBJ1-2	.	TGTGCCAGCAGTGAGCCCGGGACAGGGAAATATGGCTACACCTTC	CASSEPGTGKYGYTF
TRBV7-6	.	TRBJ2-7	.	TGTGCCAGCAGCTTAGACAGTTCCTACGAGCAGTACTTC	CASSLDSSYEQYF
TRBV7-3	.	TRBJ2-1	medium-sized	TGTGCCAGCAGCCCCCTCGGCGGAATGGATGAGCAGTTCTTC	CASSPLGGMDEQFF
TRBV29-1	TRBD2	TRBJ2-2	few	TGCAGCGTTGAGGGACTAGCGGGAGGGCCTACCGGGGAGCTGTTTTTT	CSVEGLAGGPTGELFF
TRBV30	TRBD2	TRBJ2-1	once	TGTGCCTGGAGTATCCTAGCGGGGAACAATGAGCAGTTCTTC	CAWSILAGNNEQFF
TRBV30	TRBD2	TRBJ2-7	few	TGTGCCTGGAGTAGACTAGCGGGAGGGCCAAAGCAGTACTTC	CAWSRLAGGPKQYF
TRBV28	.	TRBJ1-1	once	TGTGCCAGCACAGGTGTAATGAACACTGAAGCTTTCTTT	CASTGVMNTEAFF
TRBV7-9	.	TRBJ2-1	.	TGTGCCAGCAGCCCAAAGGGAGTCTCCTACAATGAGCAGTTCTTC	CASSPKGVSYNEQFF
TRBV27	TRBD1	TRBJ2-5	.	TGTGCCAGCAGTAACAGGGGGCAACAAGAGACCCAGTACTTC	CASSNRGQQETQYF
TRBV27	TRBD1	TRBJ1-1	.	TGTGCCAAATGGATCCGGGACAGTGAAACTGAAGCTTTCTTT	CAKWIRDSETEAFF
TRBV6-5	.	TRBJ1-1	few	TGTGCCAGCAGTTACTTAGGGACAACTGAAGCTTTCTTT	CASSYLGTTEAFF
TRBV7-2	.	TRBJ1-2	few	TGTGCCAGCAGCCCACAGGCACCTGATGGCTACACCTTC	CASSPQAPDGYTF
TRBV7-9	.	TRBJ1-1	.	TGTGCCAGCAGCTTATCAAATACTTATGAAGCTTTCTTT	CASSLSNTYEAFF
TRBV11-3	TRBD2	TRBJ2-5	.	TGTGCCAGCAGCTTGGGCGGGGGTCAAGAGACCCAGTACTTC	CASSLGGGQETQYF
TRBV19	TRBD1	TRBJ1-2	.	TGTGCCAGTAGTATAGTTCGGGACAGCCCGGGCTACACCTTC	CASSIVRDSPGYTF
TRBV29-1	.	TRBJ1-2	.	TGCAGCGTTGCCACTCCGAGGCACTATGGCTACACCTTC	CSVATPRHYGYTF
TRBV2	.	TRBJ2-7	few	TGTGCCAGCAGTGAACGCGTCGTATCCTACGAGCAGTACTTC	CASSERVVSYEQYF
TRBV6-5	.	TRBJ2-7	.	TGTGCCAGCAGTTACTCAACAGACGGCTGGGTCGAGCAGTACTTC	CASSYSTDGWVEQYF
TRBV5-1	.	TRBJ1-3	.	TGCGCCAGCAGCCGAGGAACGGAATCTGGAAACACCATATATTTT	CASSRGTESGNTIYF
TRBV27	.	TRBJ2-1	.	TGTGCCAGCAGCTACTCGCCTTACAATGAGCAGTTCTTC	CASSYSPYNEQFF
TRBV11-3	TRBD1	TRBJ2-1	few	TGTGCCAGCAGCTTAAGGCGAGGACAGGGTCCCAATGAGCAGTTCTTC	CASSLRRGQGPNEQFF
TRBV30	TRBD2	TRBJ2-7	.	TGTGCCTTTGGGCGGGGGGGCGAGCAGTACTTC	CAFGRGGEQYF
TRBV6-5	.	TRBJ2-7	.	TGTGCCAGCGGCCGAGGGAGAGACACCTACGAGCAGTACTTC	CASGRGRDTYEQYF
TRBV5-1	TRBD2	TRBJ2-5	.	TGCGCCAGCAGCTTGGTGACTAGCGGGTCTGTGGTGGAGACCCAGTACTTC	CASSLVTSGSVVETQYF
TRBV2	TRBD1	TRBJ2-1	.	TGTGCCAGCAGTGTACGGGACAGGGGTAGTGAGCAGTTCTTC	CASSVRDRGSEQFF
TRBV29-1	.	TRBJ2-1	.	TGCAGCGTTGGTTCTTACAATGAGCAGTTCTTC	CSVGSYNEQFF
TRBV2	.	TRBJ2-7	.	TGTGCCAGCAGGTCGACGGGCTCCTACGAGCAGTACTTC	CASRSTGSYEQYF
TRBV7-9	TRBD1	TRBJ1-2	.	TGTGCCAGCAGCTTAGGGACAGGCTATGGCTACACCTTC	CASSLGTGYGYTF
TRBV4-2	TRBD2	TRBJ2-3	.	TGTGCCAGCAGCCAAGGCCCAGGGGGTAGCGGGAGGCCTAAGGCAGATACGCAGTATTTT	CASSQGPGGSGRPKADTQYF
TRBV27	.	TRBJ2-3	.	TGTGCCAGCAGTTTATCGGCAGGAGATACGCAGTATTTT	CASSLSAGDTQYF
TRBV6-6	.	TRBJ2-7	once	TGTGCCAGCAGTTACTCCGACAGATACGAGCAGTACTTC	CASSYSDRYEQYF
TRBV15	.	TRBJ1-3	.	TGTGCCACCAGCAGAGATAGAGGTTCGGGAAACACCATATATTTT	CATSRDRGSGNTIYF